Shown below are 16 T cell receptor beta chains from a single sample sequenced in a study of blood T cells in healthy people across ages (dated by TCRdb to between 2015 and 2016). The library relied on 5' RACE. The sequencer was an Illumina HiSeq 2500. The second PCR ran for about 6 to 12 cycles and used a J-beta primer mix along with a sample-barcoded 5' primer. TCRdb reprocessed the public reads (quality trimming at Q25 with fastp, clone calling with MiXCR) and kept in-frame beta chains. Entries are consolidated by CDR3 protein sequence, retaining the most common genes and DNA. In this sample the table shows 1 million to 1.2 million distinct CDR3 sequences, around two fifths of which occur a single time. The ten largest clones add up to about 12% of the sample. Specimen: blood. The source is a man younger than 30 in good health.

In its sample, this clonotype was seen many times. This chain joins TRBV7-2 and TRBJ1-2, with TRBD1 as a possible D gene (6 bases). CDR3 length: 14 amino acids. V lost 4 bases to trimming and J lost 2 bases, with 11 bases between them. Germline values: CDR1 SGHTA, CDR2 FQGNSA. The CDR3 region has the DNA TGTGCCAGCAGCTCATTCAGGGGAAACTATGGCTACACCTTC. Encoded protein: CASSSFRGNYGYTF.

This sequence joins TRBV6-5 and TRBJ1-1, with unresolved D. This CDR3 has 15 amino acids. Germline CDR1 MNHEY, CDR2 SVGAGI. V gave up 7 bases and J gave up 5 bases, with 20 bases separating them. The CDR3 nucleotides are TGTGCCAGCACGGCCGTAAACCTCCTAGATACTGAAGCTTTCTTT. Translation: CASTAVNLLDTEAFF.

The chain links TRBV10-3 to TRBJ2-2; a weak D match, TRBD1 (5 bases). Per the germline V gene, CDR1 is ENHRY and CDR2 is SYGVKD. This CDR3 has 14 amino acids. V lost 2 bases and J lost 1, with 5 bases in between. The CDR3 DNA sequence: TGTGCCATCAGTGAGCAGGGGAACACCGGGGAGCTGTTTTTT. It encodes CAISEQGNTGELFF.

This clonotype was counted many times. This CDR3 reads CASSLSPGNEQFF. In nucleotides, the CDR3 is TGTGCCAGCAGTTTATCTCCGGGCAATGAGCAGTTCTTC. The V and J genes are TRBV12-3 or TRBV12-4 and TRBJ2-1, with D unresolved. The CDR3 extends over 13 amino acids. V shed 2 bases and J shed 6 bases, with 8 bases lying between them.

This clonotype has at least ten counts. The chain carries TRBV29-1 and TRBJ2-3; D is possibly TRBD2 (5 bases). Germline V gene data show CDR1 as SQVTM and CDR2 as ANQGSEA. This CDR3 has 12 amino acids. V lost 6 bases and J 6 bases, leaving 13 bases between the germline ends. The CDR3 DNA follows: TGCAGCGTACACGAGGGCGGGGATACGCAGTATTTT. Translated, it gives CSVHEGGDTQYF.

At least ten counts were recorded for this clonotype. The gene calls are TRBV5-1 and TRBJ1-1; D gene ambiguous. Germline CDR1 is SGHRS and CDR2 is YFSETQ. CDR3 size: 16 residues. V was cut by 0 bases and J by 3 bases, with 15 bases left in between. The CDR3 sequence: CASSLGSAGRYTEAFF. CDR3 coding DNA: TGCGCCAGCAGCTTGGGTTCGGCGGGTCGGTACACTGAAGCTTTCTTT.

This sequence joins TRBV7-2 and TRBJ2-2; 7 nucleotides line up with TRBD2. Germline V CDR1 and CDR2: SGHTA, FQGNSA. This CDR3 contains 15 residues. Germline trimming cut 5 bases from V and 2 bases from J; bases unmatched to any gene: 5. The CDR3 bases are TGTGCCAGCAGCCCGGGACTAATAAACACCGGGGAGCTGTTTTTT. Encoded protein: CASSPGLINTGELFF. Together with reference TRBV7-2 and TRBJ2-2, the CDR3 gives the full variable domain: GAGVSQSPSNKVTEKGKDVELRCDPISGHTALYWYRQSLGQGLEFLIYFQGNSAPDKSGLPSDRFSAERTGGSVSTLTIQRTQQEDSAVYLCASSPGLINTGELFFGEGSRLTVL.

The genes are TRBV27 and TRBJ1-2, with TRBD1 matching over 9 bases. This CDR3 contains 13 residues. Looked up from germline, CDR1 is MNHEY and CDR2 is SMNVEV (reference sequence). J was trimmed by 8 bases and V by 7 bases; bases with no gene match: 8. This CDR3 reads CASTDRGEFGYTF. CDR3 bases: TGTGCCAGCACCGACAGGGGGGAATTCGGCTACACCTTC.

This clonotype was counted a few times. The chain combines TRBV6-6 with TRBJ1-4, with D possibly TRBD1 on 5 matching bases. Trimming shortened V by 0 bases and J by 8 bases, and 16 bases separated the two germline ends. This CDR3 contains 16 residues. Germline-derived CDR1 and CDR2 are MNHNY and SVGAGI (reference sequence). CDR3 region: CASSYSPPSRGEKLFF. For the CDR3, the DNA is TGTGCCAGCAGTTACTCGCCTCCCTCGAGGGGAGAAAAACTGTTTTTT.

This clonotype was seen a handful of times. J is TRBJ2-3 and V is TRBV4-2; 10 bases agree with TRBD2. J was trimmed by 5 bases and V by 4 bases; bases with no gene match: 12. The CDR3 has 17 residues. The germline V gene encodes CDR1 LGHNA and CDR2 YNFKEQ. The CDR3 region is CASSLHGSGGGGDTQYF. In DNA form, the CDR3 reads TGTGCCAGCAGCCTTCATGGAAGCGGGGGGGGAGGAGATACGCAGTATTTT.

The chain recombines TRBV9 with TRBJ2-7; TRBD2 might be the D (6 bases). The CDR3 is made up of 14 amino acids. Per the germline V gene, CDR1 is SGDLS and CDR2 is YYNGEE. Trimming left V 2 bases short and J 2 bases short, with 11 bases between. The DNA for the CDR3 is TGTGCCAGCAGCGTGGGCGGGGTTCCCTACGAGCAGTACTTC. This translates into CASSVGGVPYEQYF.

This clonotype has more than one count but fewer than ten. CDR3 sequence reads: CASSLKASGETLWDEQFF. CDR3 bases: TGTGCCAGCAGCTTAAAGGCTAGCGGGGAGACCCTTTGGGATGAGCAGTTCTTC. V and J are TRBV13 and TRBJ2-1; 9 nucleotides match TRBD2. CDR1 PRHDT and CDR2 FYEKMQ come from the germline V gene (reference sequence). Unmatched junction bases numbered 16, after V lost 2 bases and J lost 8 bases. This CDR3 has 18 amino acids.

Turning to this clonotype: One end of the junction is discordant with germline, which a read error may explain. The J gene is TRBJ2-1, the V gene TRBV28; the match to TRBD2 covers 14 bases. The CDR3 extends over 18 amino acids. CDR1 is MDHEN and CDR2 is SYDVKM in the germline V gene. The DNA of the CDR3 is TGTGCCGGCAGTCCGGGACTAGCGGGGGTTCGACGTCTCAATGAGCAGTTCTTC. Encoded protein: CAGSPGLAGVRRLNEQFF.

This clonotype was observed a handful of times. This chain joins TRBV12-3 or TRBV12-4 and TRBJ1-2, with TRBD1 matching 8 bases. Germline trimming cut 6 bases from V and 4 bases from J; bases unmatched to any gene: 13. This CDR3 spans 16 amino acids. The CDR3 DNA reads as TGTGCCAGCAGCTCCCGGAAATCAGGGGGCGGCTATGGCTACACCTTC. Translated, it gives CASSSRKSGGGYGYTF.

In its sample, this clonotype was seen once. The gene calls are TRBV29-1 and TRBJ1-5, with 7 bases that match TRBD1. With 7 bases clipped from V and 0 bases from J, the junction kept 6 bases outside the gene matches. CDR3 size: 14 residues. Germline-derived CDR1 and CDR2 are SQVTM and ANQGSEA. The CDR3 is CSARTGSSNQPQHF. CDR3 bases: TGCAGCGCTCGGACAGGATCTAGCAATCAGCCCCAGCATTTT.

The chain joins TRBV21-1 to TRBJ2-7; the table assigns TRBD1, which was not confirmed against the DNA. TRBV21-1 is noted as a pseudogene. This CDR3 spans 12 amino acids. The CDR3 DNA sequence: TGTGCCAGCGGGGGCAGGGGCTACGAGCAGTACTTC. Encoded protein: CASGGRGYEQYF.